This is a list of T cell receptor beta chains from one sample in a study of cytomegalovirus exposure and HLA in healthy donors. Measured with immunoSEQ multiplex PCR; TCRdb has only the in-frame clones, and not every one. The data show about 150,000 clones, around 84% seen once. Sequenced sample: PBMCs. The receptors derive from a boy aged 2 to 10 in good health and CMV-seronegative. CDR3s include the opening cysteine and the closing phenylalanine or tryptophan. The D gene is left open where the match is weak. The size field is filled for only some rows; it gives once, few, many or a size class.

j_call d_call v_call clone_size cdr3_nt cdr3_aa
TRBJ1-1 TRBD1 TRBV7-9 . TGTGCCAGCAGACAAAGGCCGACAGGGCGTAACACTGAAGCTTTCTTT CASRQRPTGRNTEAFF
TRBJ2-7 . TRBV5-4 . TGTGCCAGCAGCTTGGGAGTTTACGAGCAGTACTTC CASSLGVYEQYF
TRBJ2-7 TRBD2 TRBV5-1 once TGCGCCAGCAGCTTAGTTCCTAGCGGGAGGCCCGCTTCCTACGAGCAGTACTTC CASSLVPSGRPASYEQYF
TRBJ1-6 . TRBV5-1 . TGCGCCAGCAGTTGGCTGGCCCAGGGATCCTATAATTCACCCCTCCACTTT CASSWLAQGSYNSPLHF
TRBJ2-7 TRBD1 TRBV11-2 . TGTGCCAGCAGCTTAGACCAGGACAGGTTGGAATCCTACGAGCAGTACTTC CASSLDQDRLESYEQYF
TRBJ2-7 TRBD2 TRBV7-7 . TGTGCCAGCAGCTTAGCGGGGGGGAAGCAGTACTTC CASSLAGGKQYF
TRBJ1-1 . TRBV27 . TGTGCCAGCAGTTTTGGGGGCAGGCCTGAAGCTTTCTTT CASSFGGRPEAFF
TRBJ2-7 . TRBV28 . TGTGCCAGCAGTTTCCAGCAAAGACTAGGTCGCGAGCAGTACTTC CASSFQQRLGREQYF
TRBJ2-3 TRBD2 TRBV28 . TGTGCCAGCAGTTTAGGACTAGCGGGAGTACAAGATACGCAGTATTTT CASSLGLAGVQDTQYF
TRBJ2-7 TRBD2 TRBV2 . TGTGCCACCCGGGAGGGGACCTACGAGCAGTACTTC CATREGTYEQYF
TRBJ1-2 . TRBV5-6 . TGTGCCAGCAGCTTGGCCCCTATCGGGGATCACGGCTACACCTTC CASSLAPIGDHGYTF
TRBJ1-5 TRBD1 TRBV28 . TGTGCCAGCAGTTCCCGGACAGGGAGGAATCAGCCCCAGCATTTT CASSSRTGRNQPQHF
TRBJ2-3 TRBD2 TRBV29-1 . TGCAGCGTTGAAGATCTATTTCTGGGGCGGGGGGAGGCAGATACGCAGTATTTT CSVEDLFLGRGEADTQYF
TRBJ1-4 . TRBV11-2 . TGTGCCAGCAGCCAAAGGGTCCTGGGAGGAGAAAAACTGTTTTTT CASSQRVLGGEKLFF
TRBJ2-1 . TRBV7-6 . TGTGCCAGCAGCTTAGCGATTGGCCAGCGGCGCGCGTACAATGAGCAGTTCTTC CASSLAIGQRRAYNEQFF